This T cell receptor (beta chain) was identified in a study of blood T cell repertoires in COVID-19. As for the study in general: Donors in the United States, Italy and Spain gave samples during acute or convalescent COVID-19.

Trimming took 8 bases from V and 1 from J; bases not matched to a gene: 13. CDR1 is SGHRS and CDR2 is YFSETQ in the germline V gene. This CDR3 has 16 residues. The data were produced by immunoSEQ multiplex PCR, yet TCRdb's version contains in-frame clones alone and is incomplete. Among around 480,000 clones, about 85% were seen once, and the ten largest hold roughly 0.7%. This clone is a singleton in its sample. This chain links TRBV5-1 with TRBJ1-1, with TRBD1 identical over 8 bases. The receptor comes from a woman between 18 and 30 years old who had recovered from COVID-19. Sequencing was performed on PBMCs or T cells enriched from blood (not recorded which). The CDR3 DNA sequence: TGCGCCAGTAGCCCCGCACCCGGGACAGGGAACACTGAAGCTTTCTTT. It translates to CASSPAPGTGNTEAFF.